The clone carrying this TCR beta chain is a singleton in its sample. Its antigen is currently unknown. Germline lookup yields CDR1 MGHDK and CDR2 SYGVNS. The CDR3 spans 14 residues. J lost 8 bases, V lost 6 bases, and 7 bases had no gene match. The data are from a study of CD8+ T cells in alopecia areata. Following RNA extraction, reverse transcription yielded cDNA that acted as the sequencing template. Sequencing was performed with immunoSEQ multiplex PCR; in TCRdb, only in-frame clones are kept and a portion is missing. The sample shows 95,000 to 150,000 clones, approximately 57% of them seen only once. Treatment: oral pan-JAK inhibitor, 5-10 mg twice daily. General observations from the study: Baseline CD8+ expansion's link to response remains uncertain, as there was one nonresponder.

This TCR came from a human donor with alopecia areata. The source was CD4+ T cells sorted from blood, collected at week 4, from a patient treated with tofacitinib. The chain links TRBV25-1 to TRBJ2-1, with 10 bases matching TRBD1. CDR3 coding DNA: TGTGCCAGCAGCCCGGGACAGGGGTCCCATGAGCAGTTCTTC. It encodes CASSPGQGSHEQFF.